This T cell receptor (beta chain) comes out of a study of patients and donors after allogeneic stem cell transplantation. The CDR3 contains 14 residues. With 3 bases removed from V and 4 bases from J, the gap between germline ends came to 9 bases. Per germline, CDR1 KGHDR and CDR2 SFDVKD. This clonotype was counted between two and nine times. TCRdb independently ran MiXCR on the RT-PCR reads; one entry per CDR3 protein. The sample holds 150,000 to 200,000 distinct CDR3 sequences, 30% seen once. The receptor was derived from a human donor who was either an allogeneic HSCT recipient or a stem cell or donor lymphocyte infusion donor (not recorded which). It is not recorded whose cells these are; they may come from a transplant donor. Specimen: blood, either unsorted or a sorted T cell fraction (not recorded which). J is TRBJ1-5 and V is TRBV24-1; D uncertain. CDR3 nucleotides: TGTGCCACCAGTGATACCTACACGAATCAGCCCCAGCATTTT. Translated, it gives CATSDTYTNQPQHF.